These 17 T cell receptor beta chains share one sample of origin, sequenced in a study of early T cells in non-severe SARS-CoV-2 infection (TCRdb year 2021). Receptors were amplified or captured by 5' RACE. Sequencing was carried out with a NextSeq 500. TCRdb reworked the public reads: Q25 trimming with fastp, MiXCR clone assembly, productive beta chains retained. Rows with a matching CDR3 protein are joined into one entry that keeps the most common DNA and genes. For this sample there are about 100,000 distinct CDR3 sequences; approximately 14% appear just once. About 6.2% of the sample is taken by the ten largest. The specimen sequenced was whole blood. These TCRs come from an adult who was a healthcare worker with PCR-confirmed SARS-CoV-2 infection or an uninfected control (not recorded which).

The chain combines TRBV20-1 with TRBJ2-1; D not resolved. The CDR3 sequence is 12 residues long. The germline gives CDR1 DFQATT, CDR2 SNEGSKA (reference sequence). Between the trimmed V and J ends, which lost 3 bases and 13 bases, there was a span of 16 bases. The CDR3 DNA is TGCAGTGCTAGGGACCCCGCCTCTAGACAGTTCTTC. It is translated as CSARDPASRQFF.

This clonotype was seen many times. The J gene is TRBJ1-5, the V gene TRBV20-1; 9 nucleotides agree with TRBD1. The ends lost 7 bases at V and 6 bases at J; junction bases unmatched: 7. This CDR3 is built from 13 residues. In germline, CDR1 is DFQATT, CDR2 SNEGSKA (reference sequence). CDR3 in DNA: TGCAGTGTATCACAGGGGGCGCGTCAGCCCCAGCATTTT. As protein: CSVSQGARQPQHF.

This clonotype appeared many times. The J gene is TRBJ1-4, the V gene TRBV28; D not resolved. This CDR3 has 16 amino acids. V lost 4 bases and J 4 bases, leaving 16 bases between the germline ends. The V gene's germline CDR1 is MDHEN and CDR2 SYDVKM. This CDR3 reads CASSWGLREFNEKLFF. The CDR3 coding sequence is TGTGCCAGCAGTTGGGGTCTCCGGGAATTTAATGAAAAACTGTTTTTT.

The chain joins TRBV12-3 or TRBV12-4 to TRBJ1-2; possibly TRBD1 for D (6 bases). Trimming left V 7 bases short and J 6 bases short, with 15 bases between. The CDR3 runs to 13 residues. The CDR3 bases are TGTGCCAGCACTAAAGCGGCAGGGGATGGCTACACCTTC. Translated: CASTKAAGDGYTF.

This clonotype was seen a handful of times. V gene TRBV12-3 or TRBV12-4 combines with J gene TRBJ2-2; D perhaps matches TRBD2 (6 bases). This CDR3 is 14 amino acids long. V was cut by 4 bases and J by 6 bases, with 12 bases left in between. The CDR3 reads CASSSLGGAGELFF. The CDR3 DNA is TGTGCCAGCAGTTCCCTGGGGGGAGCCGGGGAGCTGTTTTTT.

This clonotype has a count of ten or more. CDR3 in DNA: TGCAGTGGAGGAGCGGGGGGCAATGAGCAGTTCTTC. It yields the protein CSGGAGGNEQFF. The chain uses TRBV20-1 and TRBJ2-1; 9 positions match TRBD2. V shed 7 bases, J shed 6 bases, and the junction held 4 bases outside the gene matches. Per the germline V gene, CDR1 is DFQATT and CDR2 is SNEGSKA (reference sequence). There are 12 residues in the CDR3.

This clonotype has a count of ten or more. V is TRBV4-3 and J is TRBJ1-1; 8 bases match TRBD1. The CDR3 totals 16 residues. Germline V gene lookup returns CDR1 LGHNA and CDR2 YSLEER. With 0 bases clipped from V and 4 bases from J, the junction kept 7 bases outside the gene matches. CDR3 coding DNA: TGCGCCAGCAGCCAAGACCCAGGGGGCATGGGCACTGAAGCTTTCTTT. Amino acid sequence: CASSQDPGGMGTEAFF.

The gene calls are TRBV6-6 and TRBJ2-7, with 8 bases lining up with TRBD2. The CDR3 runs 15 residues. After removal of 6 bases from V and 5 bases from J, the junction contained 12 bases not matched to a gene. Germline values: CDR1 MNHNY, CDR2 SVGAGI (reference sequence). The CDR3 loop reads CASSHSGGARHEQYF. The DNA of the CDR3 is TGTGCCAGCAGCCACTCCGGGGGGGCGAGACACGAGCAGTACTTC.

This clonotype was found a few times. The rearrangement joins TRBV4-3 to TRBJ1-2, with D hard to call. The germline V gene has CDR1 LGHNA and CDR2 YSLEER. V lost 0 bases, J lost 8 bases, and 28 bases lay in between. The CDR3 covers 19 residues. In DNA, the CDR3 is TGCGCCAGCAGCCAAGAGAACGCTTTCACCCCATCGTTCGGTGGGGGCTACACCTTC. Amino acid sequence: CASSQENAFTPSFGGGYTF.

There are a few counts of this clonotype. V usage is TRBV5-1 and J usage is TRBJ2-3, with a possible D match to TRBD2 (5 bases). Germline V gene sequence: CDR1 SGHRS, CDR2 YFSETQ. The CDR3 has 15 residues. V was clipped by 0 bases and J by 4 bases, with 12 bases between them. The CDR3 DNA sequence: TGCGCCAGCAGCTTGGGAGGGATAGTGCCAGATACGCAGTATTTT. Its translation: CASSLGGIVPDTQYF.

This clonotype was seen at least ten times. V is TRBV14 and J is TRBJ2-1; the D gene is possibly TRBD2 (6 bases). The ends were cut back, 6 bases at V and 1 base at J, with 10 bases in the middle. The CDR3 runs 14 residues. Germline V lookup: CDR1 SGHDN, CDR2 FVKESK. CDR3 protein: CASRGGPSYNEQFF. The CDR3, as DNA: TGTGCCAGCAGGGGAGGCCCTTCCTACAATGAGCAGTTCTTC.

The rearrangement joins TRBV5-1 to TRBJ2-1; D not resolved. Trimming shortened V by 6 bases and J by 5 bases, and 6 bases separated the two germline ends. CDR1 SGHRS and CDR2 YFSETQ come from the germline V gene. The CDR3 runs 11 residues. CDR3 sequence: CASKVDNEQFF. The CDR3 coding sequence is TGCGCCAGCAAGGTGGACAATGAGCAGTTCTTC.

This clonotype was seen repeatedly, ten times or more. A read error may account for a junction end that differs from germline. This chain links TRBV20-1 with TRBJ2-7, with D hard to call. CDR3 length: 13 amino acids. Germline CDR1 DFQATT, CDR2 SNEGSKA (reference sequence). Written as DNA, the CDR3 is TGCAGTGCTAGGGGAATAGACGGCTACGGGCAGTACTTC. It translates to CSARGIDGYGQYF.

The chain combines TRBV2 with TRBJ2-3; D remains unclear. This CDR3 spans 11 amino acids. Germline lookup yields CDR1 SNHLY and CDR2 FYNNEI. V was shortened by 8 bases and J by 9 bases, with 12 bases between the two germline ends. CDR3 amino acids: CASGDGGTQYF. CDR3 bases: TGTGCCAGCGGCGACGGTGGCACGCAGTATTTT. Full variable domain (remainder filled in from reference TRBV2 and TRBJ2-3): EPEVTQTPSHQVTQMGQEVILRCVPISNHLYFYWYRQILGQKVEFLVSFYNNEISEKSEIFDDQFSVERPDGSNFTLKIRSTKLEDSAMYFCASGDGGTQYFGPGTRLTVL.

Many counts were recorded for this clonotype. V gene TRBV11-2 combines with J gene TRBJ2-5; the match to TRBD2 covers 7 bases. The germline CDR1 and CDR2 sequences are SGHAT and FQNNGV. The CDR3 sequence is 16 residues long. Unmatched junction bases numbered 7, after V lost 2 bases and J lost 1 base. The CDR3 DNA reads as TGTGCCAGCAGCTTAATCGGCGGGAGTCCCCAAGAGACCCAGTACTTC. Translating it yields CASSLIGGSPQETQYF.

The rearrangement joins TRBV5-1 to TRBJ2-4; 11 bases line up with TRBD2. The CDR3 is made up of 14 amino acids. V shed 2 bases, J shed 5 bases, and the junction held 0 bases outside the gene matches. Germline lookup yields CDR1 SGHRS and CDR2 YFSETQ. CDR3 sequence reads: CASSLLAGENIQYF. The CDR3 DNA reads as TGCGCCAGCAGCTTACTAGCGGGAGAAAACATTCAGTACTTC.

This clonotype was seen more than once but under ten times. The gene calls are TRBV28 and TRBJ2-7; the D gene is possibly TRBD1 (6 bases). This CDR3 comprises 13 residues. The germline V gene has CDR1 MDHEN and CDR2 SYDVKM. V was cut by 8 bases and J by 0 bases, with 11 bases left in between. CDR3 nucleotide sequence: TGTGCCAGCCGGACAGCCAACTCCTACGAGCAGTACTTC. It is translated as CASRTANSYEQYF.